The source of this T cell receptor (beta chain) is a study of T cells expressing NK-cell markers (dated by TCRdb to between 2020 and 2021). Notes on the research overall: Three sorted T-cell subsets (CD3+CD56+NKG2C+, CD3+CD56+NKG2C- and CD3+CD56-NKG2C+) from fewer than 10 donors had their TCR beta-chain repertoires profiled. Of the eight sequenced donors, seven were found to be HCMV-seropositive and one was found to be HCMV-seronegative. The study sequenced eight donors, all healthy volunteers chosen at random: three men and five women. Illumina HiSeq 2000/2500, MiSeq or NextSeq was used to sequence libraries as 2 x 150 bp reads. The investigation overall reported the following: Those dominant clonotypes were again the most abundant among CD3+CD56-NKG2C+ cells in a handful of donors, at about 25-65%. In several donors, the dominant CD3+CD56+NKG2C+ clonotypes ranked among the top 10 CD8+ clonotypes, making up roughly 1.0-8% of CD8+ T cells. Whether the expanded NKG2C-expressing T cell clones were specific for HCMV antigens remained unclear.

From its cysteine to its phenylalanine, the CDR3 spans 14 amino acids. The protein alone is recorded here. The germline V gene (reference sequence) yields LNHDA for CDR1 and SQIVND for CDR2. HCMV serostatus was determined by detecting HCMV-specific IgG in serum with a commercial ELISA kit. Ficoll density gradient centrifugation was used to isolate peripheral blood mononuclear cells from blood. With respect to this clonotype: Its antigen remains unidentified.

Data came from an Illumina HiSeq 2000. TCR beta cDNA libraries were made by 5'RACE template switching that added a universal primer site and unique molecular identifiers. Priming for cDNA synthesis came from the TCR beta constant segment, and two successive PCR amplification steps followed. The authors' pipeline ran thus. MIGEC handled demultiplexing of the reads and grouping by UMI, while MiTCR was used to assemble and quantify clonotypes. To exclude erroneous sequences, any TCR cDNA sequence not supported by at least two reads was discarded. The tcR package was used for downstream repertoire analysis, and clonotypes were matched between fractions using CDR3 nucleotide sequence together with V segment. VDJmatch was used to annotate antigen specificity against VDJdb, with one amino acid substitution in CDR3 allowed. TCRdb reanalyzed the reads, keeping one entry per CDR3 protein sequence and omitting DNA. TCRdb's processing, not the study's, gives the V and J calls here. The sample has 350,000 to 450,000 distinct CDR3 sequences on record. The ten biggest clones cover over 4% of the sample.

The clonotype comes from a man aged 18-69 years in good health. Recombination connected TRBV19 to TRBJ2-5; TCRdb names TRBD1, which stays unverified in the absence of DNA. The specimen was blood T cells: a sorted CD56 or NKG2C T cell subset, CD4+ or CD8+ T cells, or bulk PBMC T cells (not recorded which). The CDR3 loop reads CASRQGTARETQYF.